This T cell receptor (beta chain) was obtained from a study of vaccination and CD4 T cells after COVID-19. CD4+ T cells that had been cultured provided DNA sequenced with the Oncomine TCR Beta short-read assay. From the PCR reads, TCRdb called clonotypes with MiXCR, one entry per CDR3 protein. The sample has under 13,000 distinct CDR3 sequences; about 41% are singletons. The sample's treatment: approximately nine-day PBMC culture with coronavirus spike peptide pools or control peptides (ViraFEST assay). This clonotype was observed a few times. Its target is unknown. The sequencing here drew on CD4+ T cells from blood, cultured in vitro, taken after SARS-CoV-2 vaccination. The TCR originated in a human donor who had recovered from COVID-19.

The chain's CDR3 is CASSLRESAYEQYF. The CDR3 coding sequence is TGTGCCAGCAGCTTGCGGGAGAGCGCCTACGAGCAGTACTTC. V and J are TRBV7-9 and TRBJ2-7, with TRBD2 identical over 7 bases. V trimming: 3 bases; J trimming: 2 bases; junction bases outside the gene matches: 4. Germline CDR1 and CDR2: SEHNR and FQNEAQ (reference sequence). The CDR3 covers 14 residues.